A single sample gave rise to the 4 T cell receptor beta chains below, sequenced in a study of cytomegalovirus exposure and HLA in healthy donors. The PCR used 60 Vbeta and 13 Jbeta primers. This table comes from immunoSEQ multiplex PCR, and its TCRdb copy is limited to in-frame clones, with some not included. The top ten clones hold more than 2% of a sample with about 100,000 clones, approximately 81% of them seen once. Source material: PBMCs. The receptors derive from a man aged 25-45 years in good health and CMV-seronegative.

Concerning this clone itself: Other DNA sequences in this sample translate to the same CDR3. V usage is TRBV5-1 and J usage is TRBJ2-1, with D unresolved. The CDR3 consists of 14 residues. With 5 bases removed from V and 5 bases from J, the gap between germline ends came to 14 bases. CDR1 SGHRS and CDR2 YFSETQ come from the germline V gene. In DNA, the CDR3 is TGCGCCAGCAGTCCCGGATGGAGAGACAATGAGCAGTTCTTC. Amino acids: CASSPGWRDNEQFF.

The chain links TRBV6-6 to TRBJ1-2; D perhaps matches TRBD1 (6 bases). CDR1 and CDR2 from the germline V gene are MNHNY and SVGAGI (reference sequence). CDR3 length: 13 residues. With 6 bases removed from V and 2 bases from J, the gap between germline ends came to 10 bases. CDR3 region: CASSPDRNYGYTF. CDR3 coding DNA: TGTGCCAGCAGCCCTGACAGGAACTATGGCTACACCTTC.

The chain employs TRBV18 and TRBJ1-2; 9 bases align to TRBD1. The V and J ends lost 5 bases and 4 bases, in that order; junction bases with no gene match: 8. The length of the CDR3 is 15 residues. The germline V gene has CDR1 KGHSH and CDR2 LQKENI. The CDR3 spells CASSKGQGEAYGYTF. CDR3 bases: TGTGCCAGCTCAAAGGGACAGGGTGAGGCCTATGGCTACACCTTC.

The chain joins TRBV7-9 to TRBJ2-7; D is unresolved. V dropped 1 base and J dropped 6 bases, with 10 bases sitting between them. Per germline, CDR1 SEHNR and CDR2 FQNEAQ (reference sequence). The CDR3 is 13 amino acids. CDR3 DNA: TGTGCCAGCAGCTTAGGCCAGGATGGCGAGCAGTACTTC. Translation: CASSLGQDGEQYF.